The following is a TCR beta chain sequence with its context. In this CDR3 the conserved last residue, phenylalanine or tryptophan, is missing, so a read error is likely. It is unclear where the CDR3 begins or ends on the DNA, so no DNA is shown, and the CDR3 is as TCRdb lists it. CDR1 is MDHEN and CDR2 is SYDVKM in the germline V gene. The CDR3 has 11 amino acids, counting both end residues. These data are taken from a study of OX40 agonist ivuxolimab in advanced cancers. Using immunoSEQ multiplex PCR, the repertoire was profiled, and TCRdb retains in-frame clones only, with some absent. The repertoire has tens of thousands of clones, 91% of them found once; the top ten carry about 14%.

The source is an adult with an advanced solid tumor such as melanoma, head and neck, liver or kidney cancer. Sequenced here: CD4+ or CD8+ T cells sorted from blood, sampled in a trial of the OX40 agonist ivuxolimab. The rearrangement links TRBV28 to TRBJ1-5; TRBD1 reflects the table's D call only, with no check against the DNA. The CDR3 here is CASSSRDTRVI.